A selection of T cell receptor beta chains follows, all from one sample in a study of control samples from healthy donors and cancer patients. TCRdb's table, derived via immunoSEQ multiplex PCR, lists solely in-frame clones and lacks some. The sample yields some 79,000 clones, 89% seen once. The sequenced sample was blood. All receptors come from a man aged 45-65 years in good health. Both conserved end residues are part of each CDR3. A D gene is named only where the DNA matches it firmly. Expanded clones get a size class; other rows say once, few or many, or leave the size out.

>TRBJ1-3|.|TRBV4-2|.
TGTGCCAGCAGCCAAGATAAACCCTCTGGAAACACCATATATTTT
CASSQDKPSGNTIYF
>TRBJ2-1|.|TRBV27|.
TGTGCCAGCAGTTTATCACTGGTCGACAATGAGCAGTTCTTC
CASSLSLVDNEQFF
>TRBJ2-3|.|TRBV11-2|TRBD2
TGTGCCAGCAGCCCGAGGGGAGGGATATACACAGATACGCAGTATTTT
CASSPRGGIYTDTQYF
>TRBJ2-5|.|TRBV20-1|.
TGCAGTGCTAGTAGCAGGAGGGGACAAGAGACCCAGTACTTC
CSASSRRGQETQYF
>TRBJ2-1|.|TRBV7-3|TRBD2
TGTGCCAGCAGCTTAATGGCCCTAGCGGGGATCAATGAGCAGTTCTTC
CASSLMALAGINEQFF
>TRBJ1-2|.|TRBV5-3|.
TGTGCCAGAAGCTTCCTACAGGCCTATGTTGGCTACACCTTC
CARSFLQAYVGYTF
>TRBJ1-5|few|TRBV27|.
TGTGCCAGCAGGGCAGGCGCGCAGAGCAATCAGCCCCAGCATTTT
CASRAGAQSNQPQHF
>TRBJ2-2|once|TRBV5-1|TRBD2
TGCGCCAGCAGCATAACTAGCGGGGGGACCGGGGAGCTGTTTTTT
CASSITSGGTGELFF
>TRBJ1-2|.|TRBV24-1|.
TGTGCCACCCCCCATCCCGACAGCCACTATGGCTACACCTTC
CATPHPDSHYGYTF
>TRBJ2-7|few|TRBV6-6|.
TGTGCCAGCAGTTACGGGGTAGGGAGCTCCTACGAGCAGTACTTC
CASSYGVGSSYEQYF
>TRBJ2-7|.|TRBV29-1|TRBD1
TGCAGCGTTGAAGTGAGAGGGACAGGGGAGGAGCAGTACTTC
CSVEVRGTGEEQYF
>TRBJ1-4|.|TRBV6-5|.
TGTGCCAGCAATGCAGGGCCTGCTGGTGAAAAACTGTTTTTT
CASNAGPAGEKLFF
>TRBJ1-1|.|TRBV7-9|.
TGTGCCAGCAGCTTAGTTGGGACCAGGGATGAGTGGGCTTTCTTT
CASSLVGTRDEWAFF
>TRBJ1-5|.|TRBV12-3/TRBV12-4|.
TGTGCCAGCAGTTTTAAGGGCAATCAGCCCCAGCATTTT
CASSFKGNQPQHF
>TRBJ1-3|.|TRBV7-2|.
TGTGCCAGCAGCTTAGGAGTTCAGGGGACGGGAAACACCATATATTTT
CASSLGVQGTGNTIYF
>TRBJ2-7|few|TRBV2|.
TGTGCCAGCAGCAACTTCTACGAGCAGTACTTC
CASSNFYEQYF
>TRBJ2-7|.|TRBV2|TRBD2
TGTGCCAGCAGGACTAGCGGGGGGGCCTACGAGCAGTACTTC
CASRTSGGAYEQYF